This T cell receptor (beta chain) was identified in a study of beta chain features in type 1 diabetes. As regards this clone: What it binds is unknown.

Isolated RNA was reverse transcribed in full, so expressed TCRB transcripts were sequenced. The method was immunoSEQ multiplex PCR; TCRdb's version includes in-frame clones alone and lacks a portion of them. Here the sample spans hundreds of thousands of clones, around an eighth being singletons. Findings and limits, study-wide: A moderate, significant TCRB CDR3 shortening appeared in type 1 diabetes across four CD4+ subsets.

Sequences were obtained from naive CD4+ T cells from blood. The clonotype was recovered from a man aged 18 to 30 with type 1 diabetes.

This chain's CDR3 is CSARDDQPQHF. The CDR3 region has the DNA TGCAGTGCTAGAGATGATCAGCCCCAGCATTTT. The chain links TRBV20-1 to TRBJ1-5; D is ambiguous. V lost 0 bases, J lost 5 bases, and 2 bases lay in between. The CDR3 has 11 amino acids. Per the germline V gene, CDR1 is DFQATT and CDR2 is SNEGSKA (reference sequence).